The 24 T cell receptor beta chains given below trace back to one sample, sequenced in a study of beta chain features in type 1 diabetes. Sequencing targeted expressed TCRB transcripts, as all isolated RNA had been reverse transcribed. Clones were sequenced by immunoSEQ multiplex PCR, and TCRdb holds only the in-frame ones, with some missing. The table has 310,000 or so clones, 8% seen once. Input material: central memory CD4+ T cells from blood. Receptors were obtained from a woman younger than 35 in good health.

The chain joins TRBV2 to TRBJ2-5, with TRBD1 identical over 8 bases. The CDR3 covers 14 residues. Germline-derived CDR1 and CDR2 are SNHLY and FYNNEI. The junction had 7 bases not matched to a gene; V was cut back by 6 bases and J by 4 bases. Written as DNA, the CDR3 is TGTGCCAGCAGCTTTGAACAGGGGGGAGAGACCCAGTACTTC. Residues: CASSFEQGGETQYF.

The V and J genes are TRBV4-3 and TRBJ2-1, with D tentatively TRBD2 (6 bases). Looked up from germline, CDR1 is LGHNA and CDR2 is YSLEER. The germline V and J ends were trimmed by 5 bases and 0 bases, with 11 bases remaining between them. The CDR3 totals 15 residues. CDR3 amino acids: CASSTGSSSYNEQFF. CDR3 in DNA: TGCGCCAGCAGCACCGGGAGTAGCTCCTACAATGAGCAGTTCTTC.

In its sample, this clone was seen a few times. The CDR3 sequence is CASSTGEGSPYEQYF. In DNA form, the CDR3 reads TGTGCCAGCAGCACAGGGGAGGGTTCTCCTTACGAGCAGTACTTC. The V gene is TRBV9, the J gene TRBJ2-7; D is possibly TRBD1 or TRBD2 (7 bases each). Deletions cut 4 bases from V and 4 bases from J, with 18 bases between. The CDR3 is made up of 15 amino acids. CDR1 is SGDLS and CDR2 is YYNGEE in the germline V gene.

The rearrangement links TRBV7-2 to TRBJ2-2, with D tentatively TRBD1 or TRBD2 (5 bases each). The length of the CDR3 is 13 residues. Trimming removed 5 bases at V and 7 bases at J, with 11 bases between. CDR1 is SGHTA and CDR2 is FQGNSA in the germline V gene. This chain's CDR3 is CASSVMGDGELFF. The CDR3 region has the DNA TGTGCCAGCAGCGTTATGGGGGACGGGGAGCTGTTTTTT.

The chain links TRBV10-3 to TRBJ1-1; TRBD1 matches at 7 bases. Germline lookup yields CDR1 ENHRY and CDR2 SYGVKD. This CDR3 is 17 amino acids long. Trimming took 0 bases from V and 0 from J; bases not matched to a gene: 7. In DNA, the CDR3 is TGTGCCATCAGTGAGTCGCTAGGGGGCCTTTTGAACACTGAAGCTTTCTTT. It is translated as CAISESLGGLLNTEAFF.

The rearrangement uses TRBV2 and TRBJ1-2; 7 positions match TRBD1. V shed 4 bases, J shed 6 bases, and the junction held 8 bases outside the gene matches. The CDR3 runs to 14 residues. Germline CDR1 SNHLY, CDR2 FYNNEI. CDR3 in DNA: TGTGCCAGCAGTGTTGAGACAGGGAGAAATGGCTACACCTTC. Translated, it gives CASSVETGRNGYTF.

V usage is TRBV14 and J usage is TRBJ2-1; unclear D gene. Germline CDR1 SGHDN, CDR2 FVKESK. V was pared by 1 base and J by 5 bases, with 9 bases between. This CDR3 contains 14 residues. The CDR3 here is CASSQVNTNNEQFF. For the CDR3, the DNA is TGTGCCAGCAGCCAAGTTAACACTAACAATGAGCAGTTCTTC.

This clone came up a few times. For the CDR3, the DNA is TGTGCCAGCCAGCGGGAGGGCGAGGGGGAGCAGTACTTC. Translating gives CASQREGEGEQYF. The V call is TRBV27, the J call TRBJ2-7; 10 positions match TRBD2. J was trimmed by 7 bases and V by 8 bases; bases with no gene match: 8. CDR1 is MNHEY, CDR2 SMNVEV, per germline (reference sequence). The CDR3 is 13 amino acids.

There are a few counts of this clone. The V gene is TRBV11-1, the J gene TRBJ2-3; perhaps TRBD2 as D (5 bases). Trimming removed 7 bases from V and 8 bases from J, with 16 bases in between. The CDR3 sequence is 13 residues long. From germline, CDR1 is SGHAT and CDR2 FQDESV (reference sequence). CDR3 sequence: CASKLDGLSTQYF. In DNA form, the CDR3 reads TGTGCCAGCAAACTAGACGGTTTATCTACGCAGTATTTT.

This sequence joins TRBV6-5 and TRBJ2-7, with 10 nucleotides matching TRBD2. Trimming cost V 8 bases and J 4 bases; bases outside gene matches: 8. The CDR3 length is 14 residues. Per the germline V gene, CDR1 is MNHEY and CDR2 is SVGAGI. The CDR3: CASGATSGLYEQYF. CDR3 DNA sequence: TGTGCCAGCGGGGCGACTAGCGGGTTGTACGAGCAGTACTTC.

The table lists this clone with a few counts. The chain couples TRBV11-2 to TRBJ2-3; TRBD1 matches 8 bases. The germline V gene encodes CDR1 SGHAT and CDR2 FQNNGV. There are 13 residues in the CDR3. Unmatched junction bases numbered 5, after V lost 6 bases and J lost 6 bases. The CDR3 DNA is TGTGCCAGCAGATTCACAGGGGGGGATACGCAGTATTTT. Its protein product is CASRFTGGDTQYF.

In its sample, this clone was seen a few times. The J gene is TRBJ1-5, the V gene TRBV1; the table assigns TRBD1, which was not confirmed against the DNA. TRBV1 is reported as a pseudogene. The CDR3 has 17 residues. CDR3 region: CTSSQVWVGTGCQPQHF. The CDR3 coding sequence is TGCACCAGCAGCCAAGTCTGGGTGGGGACAGGGTGTCAGCCCCAGCATTTT.

The CDR3 sequence: CASSLFGGNEQFF. CDR3 nucleotide sequence: TGTGCCAGCAGCTTATTTGGTGGGAATGAGCAGTTCTTC. The chain employs TRBV7-2 and TRBJ2-1; D gene unclear. Germline values: CDR1 SGHTA, CDR2 FQGNSA. This CDR3 is 13 amino acids long. Trimming removed 2 bases at V and 7 bases at J, with 9 bases between.

This clone showed up many times. The rearrangement links TRBV29-1 to TRBJ2-7; D gene unclear. Germline-derived CDR1 and CDR2 are SQVTM and ANQGSEA. This CDR3 contains 12 residues. Trimming shortened V by 4 bases and J by 2 bases, and 9 bases separated the two germline ends. In DNA, the CDR3 is TGCAGCGTTGGTAACGGACCCTACGAGCAGTACTTC. Its protein is CSVGNGPYEQYF.

V usage is TRBV7-9 and J usage is TRBJ2-3, with 9 nucleotides matching TRBD1. The CDR3 loop spans 15 amino acids. Trimming removed 5 bases from V and 5 bases from J; junction bases left unmatched: 8. Per the germline V gene, CDR1 is SEHNR and CDR2 is FQNEAQ (reference sequence). The CDR3: CASSATGGWGDTQYF. The DNA for the CDR3 is TGTGCCAGCAGCGCAACAGGGGGCTGGGGAGATACGCAGTATTTT.

This clone was counted only a few times. This may come from a read error, since a much larger clone is one base off. The J gene is TRBJ1-3, the V gene TRBV6-6; D remains ambiguous. V dropped 0 bases and J dropped 3 bases, with 0 bases sitting between them. This CDR3 has 12 amino acids. CDR1 MNHNY and CDR2 SVGAGI come from the germline V gene (reference sequence). Written as DNA, the CDR3 is TGTGCCAGCAGTTACTCTGGAAACACCATATATTTT. Amino acid sequence: CASSYSGNTIYF.

This clone was recorded a few times. The chain recombines TRBV18 with TRBJ1-4; D is undetermined. V was shortened by 4 bases and J by 3 bases, with 3 bases between the two germline ends. Germline V gene sequence: CDR1 KGHSH, CDR2 LQKENI. The CDR3 runs 12 residues. The CDR3 nucleotides read TGTGCCAGCTCACGGCCTAATGAAAAACTGTTTTTT. Its translation: CASSRPNEKLFF.

This clone has only a few counts. V gene TRBV7-9 combines with J gene TRBJ2-5, with D maybe TRBD1 (6 bases). CDR3 size: 14 residues. Germline-derived CDR1 and CDR2 are SEHNR and FQNEAQ (reference sequence). The V end lost 4 bases, the J end lost 7 bases, and 16 bases lay between the germline ends. The CDR3 bases are TGTGCCAGCAGCTACCTCGAGGGACAATCGACCCAGTACTTC. This sequence encodes CASSYLEGQSTQYF.

The CDR3 reads CASSNGQGLLSTEAFF. CDR3 bases: TGTGCCAGCAGCAACGGACAGGGACTTTTATCGACTGAAGCTTTCTTT. This chain uses TRBV5-8 with TRBJ1-1; 8 positions match TRBD1. V dropped 4 bases and J dropped 5; count of bases not matched to a gene: 13. This CDR3 comprises 16 residues. Germline lookup yields CDR1 SGHTS and CDR2 YDEGEE.

This clone was counted at least ten times. For the CDR3, the DNA is TGTGCCAGCGGGACTCAAATCAATCAGCCCCAGCATTTT. This encodes CASGTQINQPQHF. The chain links TRBV7-2 to TRBJ1-5; D might be TRBD1 (5 bases). Germline V gene lookup returns CDR1 SGHTA and CDR2 FQGNSA. Deletions cut 8 bases from V and 3 bases from J, with 11 bases between. The CDR3 is 13 amino acids.

The chain uses TRBV2 and TRBJ2-5, with 11 bases aligning to TRBD2. The germline CDR1 and CDR2 sequences are SNHLY and FYNNEI. The CDR3 is 14 residues long. With V trimmed by 8 bases and J by 1 base, 3 bases remained unmatched. The CDR3 sequence is CASQLAGVQETQYF. DNA of the CDR3: TGTGCCAGCCAACTAGCGGGAGTCCAAGAGACCCAGTACTTC.

This clone has just a few counts. The V gene is TRBV5-1, the J gene TRBJ2-3; TRBD2 matches at 7 bases. V was pared by 5 bases and J by 0 bases, with 3 bases of the junction left unmatched. The CDR3 is 14 residues long. Germline V gene data show CDR1 as SGHRS and CDR2 as YFSETQ. CDR3 in amino acids: CASRASGSTDTQYF. DNA for the CDR3: TGCGCCAGCAGGGCTAGCGGCAGCACAGATACGCAGTATTTT.

In its sample, this clone was seen a few times. V gene TRBV2 combines with J gene TRBJ2-3; TRBD1 agrees at 10 bases. CDR3 size: 12 residues. V was clipped by 9 bases and J by 6 bases; unmatched bases: 3. Germline CDR1 is SNHLY and CDR2 is FYNNEI. The CDR3 here is CASDRGLDTQYF. CDR3 DNA: TGTGCCAGTGACAGGGGGCTGGATACGCAGTATTTT.

This rearrangement joins TRBV7-3 to TRBJ2-1; 7 nucleotides agree with TRBD2. Unmatched junction bases numbered 9, after V lost 2 bases and J lost 5 bases. The germline V gene encodes CDR1 SGHTA and CDR2 FQGTGA. This CDR3 contains 16 residues. CDR3 region: CASSLVFGRSDNEQFF. The CDR3, as DNA: TGTGCCAGCAGCTTAGTTTTCGGGAGGAGTGACAATGAGCAGTTCTTC.